There are many counts of the clone carrying this TCR beta chain. The data derive from a study of blood T cell repertoires in COVID-19. Study-wide context: COVID-19 samples, acute and convalescent, were from the United States, Italy and Spain.

Germline V gene sequence: CDR1 KGHSH, CDR2 LQKENI. Trimming removed 4 bases at V and 8 bases at J, with 23 bases between. The length of the CDR3 is 16 residues. In Seattle, patients joined the study during active infection and were tracked longitudinally. Study processing details: Amplification of reference gene primers was used by the study to estimate nucleated cell counts. Generated by immunoSEQ multiplex PCR, the TCRdb table keeps only in-frame clones and is missing some. The V and J calls and clone size come from that table; D and trimming were worked out from the DNA. The table lists around 170,000 clones, roughly four fifths of them singletons, with around 8% in the top ten.

The sample taken for sequencing was peripheral blood. The chain has TRBV18 and TRBJ1-2, with D tentatively TRBD1 (6 bases). This receptor was taken from a woman aged 70-85 years with COVID-19, enrolled during active disease. CDR3 in amino acids: CASSQSQAGAHWGYTF. In DNA, the CDR3 is TGTGCCAGCTCACAATCCCAGGCAGGGGCCCACTGGGGCTACACCTTC.